The text below deals with one T cell receptor (beta chain). The same CDR3 arises from other DNA sequences in this sample as well. The sample belongs to a study of control samples from healthy donors and cancer patients. Method: immunoSEQ multiplex PCR; TCRdb's copy keeps in-frame clones and lacks some. Of roughly 170,000 clones in the sample, just under 95% were seen once. Germline lookup yields CDR1 LGHNA and CDR2 YSLEER. The V and J ends lost 6 bases and 0 bases, in that order; junction bases with no gene match: 12. The CDR3 consists of 18 residues. V gene TRBV4-3 combines with J gene TRBJ2-1; 9 nucleotides align to TRBD2. The specimen was blood. The sequence was collected from a woman aged 55-69 years in good health. The CDR3 loop reads CASSQRRTSESSYNEQFF. As DNA, the CDR3 is TGCGCCAGCAGTCAACGACGGACTAGCGAGAGCTCCTACAATGAGCAGTTCTTC.